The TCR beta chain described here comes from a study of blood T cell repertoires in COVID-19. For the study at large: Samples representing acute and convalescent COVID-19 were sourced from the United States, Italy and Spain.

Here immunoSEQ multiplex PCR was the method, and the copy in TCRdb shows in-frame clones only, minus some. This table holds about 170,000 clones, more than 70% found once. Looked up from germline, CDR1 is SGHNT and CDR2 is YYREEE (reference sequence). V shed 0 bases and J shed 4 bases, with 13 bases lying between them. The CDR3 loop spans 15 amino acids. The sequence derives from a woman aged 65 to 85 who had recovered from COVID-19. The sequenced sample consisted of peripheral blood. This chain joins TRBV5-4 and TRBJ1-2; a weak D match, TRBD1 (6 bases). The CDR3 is CASSLGVGAGYGYTF. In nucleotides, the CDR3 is TGTGCCAGCAGCTTGGGGGTGGGGGCAGGCTATGGCTACACCTTC.